The 22 T cell receptor beta chains presented below share a single source sample, sequenced in a study of blood T cell repertoires in COVID-19. TCRdb keeps only in-frame clones here, not all; method: immunoSEQ multiplex PCR. This table holds 30,000 to 40,000 clones, 80% found once. The sample comprised peripheral blood. These receptors were taken from an elderly man with acute or convalescent COVID-19.

V usage is TRBV12-3 or TRBV12-4 and J usage is TRBJ2-2; 7 positions match TRBD1. V shed 7 bases, J shed 7 bases, and the junction held 6 bases outside the gene matches. This CDR3 spans 13 amino acids. The CDR3 nucleotides are TGTGCCAGCACCGACAGGGTTGGCGGGGAGCTGTTTTTT. Translated: CASTDRVGGELFF.

The V and J genes are TRBV18 and TRBJ2-7, with a possible D match to TRBD1 (5 bases). The CDR3 loop spans 14 amino acids. Germline values: CDR1 KGHSH, CDR2 LQKENI. V lost 3 bases and J lost 3, with 12 bases in between. This chain's CDR3 is CASSPQGPDYEQYF. Here the CDR3 DNA reads TGTGCCAGCTCACCTCAGGGTCCGGACTACGAGCAGTACTTC.

This chain joins TRBV7-2 and TRBJ2-2; possibly TRBD2 for D (6 bases). The CDR3 is made up of 15 amino acids. Looked up from germline, CDR1 is SGHTA and CDR2 is FQGNSA. V was trimmed by 6 bases and J by 8 bases, leaving 19 bases between them. CDR3 residues: CASSGFDGRPGELFF. CDR3 nucleotide sequence: TGTGCCAGCAGTGGGTTCGATGGGAGGCCGGGGGAGCTGTTTTTT.

V and J are TRBV15 and TRBJ2-7; the D gene is possibly TRBD1 (6 bases). Trimming removed 9 bases at V and 3 bases at J, with 15 bases between. Germline CDR1 and CDR2: LNHNV and YYDKDF (reference sequence). The CDR3 loop spans 13 amino acids. Here the CDR3 reads CATSDGTIYEQYF. The CDR3 nucleotides are TGTGCCACGAGTGACGGGACAATCTACGAGCAGTACTTC.

This chain connects TRBV30 to TRBJ1-6, with D perhaps TRBD1 (6 bases). V was cut by 7 bases and J by 5 bases, with 9 bases left in between. Germline loops: CDR1 GTSNPN, CDR2 SVGIG (reference sequence). The CDR3 spans 12 residues. CDR3 bases: TGTGCCTCGGACAGAGATAATTCACCCCTCCACTTT. Translation gives CASDRDNSPLHF.

This clone was counted between two and nine times. The same CDR3 is also encoded by other DNA sequences in this sample. The CDR3: CASSSTGNTEAFF. The DNA of the CDR3 is TGTGCCAGCAGTTCGACGGGAAACACTGAAGCTTTCTTT. The chain uses TRBV7-3 and TRBJ1-1, with D unclear. Germline V gives CDR1 SGHTA, CDR2 FQGTGA. The CDR3 contains 13 residues. Trimming shortened V by 6 bases and J by 2 bases, and 10 bases separated the two germline ends.

V and J are TRBV18 and TRBJ2-1; 8 bases are a match to TRBD2. The CDR3 is made up of 17 amino acids. Looked up from germline, CDR1 is KGHSH and CDR2 is LQKENI. V lost 3 bases, J lost 2 bases, and 9 bases stayed unmatched. DNA for the CDR3: TGTGCCAGCTCACCGGTCGGGGGGGGGCTTACCTACAATGAGCAGTTCTTC. This translates into CASSPVGGGLTYNEQFF.

The V and J genes are TRBV9 and TRBJ1-1; the match to TRBD1 covers 9 bases. Germline CDR1 is SGDLS and CDR2 is YYNGEE. The CDR3 is 14 residues long. With 5 bases clipped from V and 6 bases from J, the junction kept 8 bases outside the gene matches. CDR3 loop: CASRAQGAVAEAFF. As DNA, the CDR3 is TGTGCCAGCAGAGCACAGGGGGCGGTCGCTGAAGCTTTCTTT. The entire variable domain, with the rest obtained from reference TRBV9 and TRBJ1-1, is as follows: DSGVTQTPKHLITATGQRVTLRCSPRSGDLSVYWYQQSLDQGLQFLIQYYNGEERAKGNILERFSAQQFPDLHSELNLSSLELGDSALYFCASRAQGAVAEAFFGQGTRLTVV.

This clone was observed a single time. The rearrangement joins TRBV19 to TRBJ1-1, with 8 bases matching TRBD1. Losses at the gene ends were 9 bases for V and 2 bases for J; bases not matched to a gene: 8. The germline CDR1 and CDR2 sequences are LNHDA and SQIVND (reference sequence). There are 14 residues in the CDR3. CDR3 region: CASLRDRQNTEAFF. CDR3 sequence (DNA): TGTGCCAGCCTCCGGGACAGGCAAAACACTGAAGCTTTCTTT.

This chain joins TRBV7-8 and TRBJ1-5; the match to TRBD1 covers 11 bases. CDR3 length equals 15 residues. CDR1 and CDR2 from the germline V gene are SGHVS and FQNEAQ. With V trimmed by 5 bases and J by 7 bases, 7 bases remained unmatched. The CDR3 sequence: CASSPGQGVRQPQHF. Here the CDR3 DNA reads TGTGCCAGCAGCCCGGGACAGGGGGTACGACAGCCCCAGCATTTT. The entire variable domain, with the rest obtained from reference TRBV7-8 and TRBJ1-5, is as follows: GAGVSQSPRYKVAKRGQDVALRCDPISGHVSLFWYQQALGQGPEFLTYFQNEAQLDKSGLPSDRFFAERPEGSVSTLKIQRTQQEDSAVYLCASSPGQGVRQPQHFGDGTRLSIL.

The V gene is TRBV9, the J gene TRBJ1-1, with 7 bases fitting TRBD1. The CDR3 spans 15 residues. The germline CDR1 and CDR2 sequences are SGDLS and YYNGEE. After removal of 3 bases from V and 0 bases from J, the junction contained 5 bases not matched to a gene. CDR3 protein: CASSERTGLNTEAFF. The DNA for the CDR3 is TGTGCCAGCAGCGAGCGGACAGGCCTGAACACTGAAGCTTTCTTT.

The genes are TRBV11-3 and TRBJ2-2; D gene uncertain. CDR1 is SGHNT and CDR2 is YENEEA in the germline V gene. V lost 4 bases and J 4 bases, leaving 7 bases between the germline ends. The CDR3 is 13 residues long. The CDR3 reads CASSSVSTGELFF. The DNA for the CDR3 is TGTGCCAGCAGCTCCGTGAGCACCGGGGAGCTGTTTTTT.

This clone has just one count. V gene TRBV27 combines with J gene TRBJ2-7, with 9 positions matching TRBD1. The V segment lost 6 bases and the J segment 6 bases; nucleotides outside the gene matches: 9. The CDR3 sequence is 14 residues long. Germline lookup yields CDR1 MNHEY and CDR2 SMNVEV (reference sequence). CDR3 DNA: TGTGCCAGCAGATTGACAGGGGGGAAGAGCGAGCAGTACTTC. Translating it yields CASRLTGGKSEQYF.

The rearrangement links TRBV2 to TRBJ2-1; TRBD1 matches 8 bases. In germline, CDR1 is SNHLY, CDR2 FYNNEI. Trimming at V came to 5 bases and at J to 3 bases, leaving 9 bases not matched to a gene. The CDR3 has 16 amino acids. CDR3 in amino acids: CASSTRTGRRYNEQFF. CDR3 nucleotides: TGTGCCAGCAGTACAAGGACAGGGCGACGCTACAATGAGCAGTTCTTC.

The chain joins TRBV5-6 to TRBJ1-5; a possible D gene is TRBD1 (6 bases). V was pared by 1 base and J by 2 bases, with 16 bases between. This CDR3 is built from 17 residues. Germline assignment: CDR1 SGHDT and CDR2 YYEEEE. The CDR3 nucleotides are TGTGCCAGCAGCTTGTGGCTTTCCGGACAGCGCAATCAGCCCCAGCATTTT. Protein: CASSLWLSGQRNQPQHF.

The chain combines TRBV6-6 with TRBJ2-7, with D possibly matching TRBD2 (6 bases). The germline V gene has CDR1 MNHNY and CDR2 SVGAGI (reference sequence). This CDR3 region has 15 residues. Trimming shortened V by 2 bases and J by 1 base, and 12 bases separated the two germline ends. CDR3 loop: CASSYNNGGSYEQYF. In DNA, the CDR3 is TGTGCCAGCAGTTACAATAACGGGGGATCCTACGAGCAGTACTTC.

The chain combines TRBV11-2 with TRBJ2-3; the match to TRBD2 covers 12 bases. Trimming at V came to 4 bases and at J to 2 bases, leaving 4 bases not matched to a gene. Germline V gene data show CDR1 as SGHAT and CDR2 as FQNNGV. This CDR3 comprises 16 residues. The CDR3: CASSYGLAGYTDTQYF. As DNA, the CDR3 is TGTGCCAGCAGCTACGGACTAGCGGGATACACAGATACGCAGTATTTT.

The chain joins TRBV6-2 or TRBV6-3 to TRBJ2-5, with D tentatively TRBD2 (6 bases). V was shortened by 0 bases and J by 5 bases, with 13 bases between the two germline ends. Germline V CDR1 and CDR2: MNHEY, SVGEGT. This CDR3 comprises 15 residues. CDR3 loop: CASSYSAGSGETQYF. The CDR3 DNA reads TGTGCCAGCAGTTACTCTGCCGGGAGTGGGGAGACCCAGTACTTC.

V is TRBV7-2 and J is TRBJ1-6; TRBD1 agrees at 8 bases. CDR1 is SGHTA and CDR2 is FQGNSA in the germline V gene. The CDR3 has 14 amino acids. The CDR3 is CADRGTGLNSPLHF. The CDR3 DNA reads as TGTGCAGACCGCGGGACAGGCCTCAATTCACCCCTCCACTTT.

The rearrangement links TRBV20-1 to TRBJ2-5; possibly TRBD2 for D (6 bases). The CDR3 loop spans 14 amino acids. Trimming took 3 bases from V and 6 from J, leaving 17 bases between them. CDR1 and CDR2 from the germline V gene are DFQATT and SNEGSKA (reference sequence). CDR3 sequence: CSASLSSGEKTQYF. The CDR3 DNA follows: TGCAGTGCTAGTCTTTCGTCGGGAGAGAAGACCCAGTACTTC.

The CDR3 loop reads CASSQDPVFNANTGELFF. The CDR3 DNA is TGTGCCAGCAGCCAAGATCCGGTGTTTAACGCGAACACCGGGGAGCTGTTTTTT. The chain uses TRBV14 and TRBJ2-2, with D uncertain. The CDR3 length is 18 residues. Germline V gene sequence: CDR1 SGHDN, CDR2 FVKESK. With 0 bases removed from V and 0 bases from J, the gap between germline ends came to 14 bases.

The chain couples TRBV5-1 to TRBJ2-6; D remains ambiguous. The V end lost 2 bases, the J end lost 4 bases, and 13 bases lay between the germline ends. Per germline, CDR1 SGHRS and CDR2 YFSETQ. The CDR3 covers 16 residues. The CDR3 loop reads CASSFRPGSGANVLTF. For the CDR3, the DNA is TGCGCCAGCAGCTTTCGACCCGGGTCGGGGGCCAACGTCCTGACTTTC.